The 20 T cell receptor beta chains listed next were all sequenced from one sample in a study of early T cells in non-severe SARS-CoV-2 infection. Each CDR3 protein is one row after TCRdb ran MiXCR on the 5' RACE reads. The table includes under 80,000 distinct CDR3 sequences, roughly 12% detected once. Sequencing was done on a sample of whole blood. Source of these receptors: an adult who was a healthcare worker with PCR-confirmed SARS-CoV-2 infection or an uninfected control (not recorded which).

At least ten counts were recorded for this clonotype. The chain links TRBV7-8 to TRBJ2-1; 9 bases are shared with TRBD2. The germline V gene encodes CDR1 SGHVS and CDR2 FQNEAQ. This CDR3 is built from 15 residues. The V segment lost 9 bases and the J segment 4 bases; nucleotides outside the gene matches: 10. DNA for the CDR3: TGTGCCAGTGGGGCTAGCGGGGCATATTACAATGAGCAGTTCTTC. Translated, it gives CASGASGAYYNEQFF.

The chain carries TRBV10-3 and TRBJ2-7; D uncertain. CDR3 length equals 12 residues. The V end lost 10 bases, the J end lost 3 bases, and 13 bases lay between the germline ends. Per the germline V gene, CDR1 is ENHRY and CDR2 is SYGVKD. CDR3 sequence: CATSGTGYEQYF. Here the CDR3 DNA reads TGTGCCACCTCAGGAACGGGCTACGAGCAGTACTTC.

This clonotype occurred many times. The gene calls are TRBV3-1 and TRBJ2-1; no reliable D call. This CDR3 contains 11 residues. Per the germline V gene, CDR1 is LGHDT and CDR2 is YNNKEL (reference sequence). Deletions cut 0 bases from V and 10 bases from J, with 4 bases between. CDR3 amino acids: CASSQDGEQFF. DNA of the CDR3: TGTGCCAGCAGCCAAGACGGAGAGCAGTTCTTC.

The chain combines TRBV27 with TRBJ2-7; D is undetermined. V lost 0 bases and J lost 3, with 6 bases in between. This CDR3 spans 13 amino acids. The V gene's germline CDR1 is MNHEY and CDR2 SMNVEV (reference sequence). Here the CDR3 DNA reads TGTGCCAGCAGTTTATCCCGTTACTACGAGCAGTACTTC. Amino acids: CASSLSRYYEQYF.

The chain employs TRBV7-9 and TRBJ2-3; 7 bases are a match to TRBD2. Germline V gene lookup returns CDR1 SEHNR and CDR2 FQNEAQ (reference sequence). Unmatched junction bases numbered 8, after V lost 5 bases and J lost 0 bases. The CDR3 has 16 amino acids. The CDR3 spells CASSPSLAASTDTQYF. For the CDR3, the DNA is TGTGCCAGCAGCCCAAGCCTAGCGGCTAGCACAGATACGCAGTATTTT.

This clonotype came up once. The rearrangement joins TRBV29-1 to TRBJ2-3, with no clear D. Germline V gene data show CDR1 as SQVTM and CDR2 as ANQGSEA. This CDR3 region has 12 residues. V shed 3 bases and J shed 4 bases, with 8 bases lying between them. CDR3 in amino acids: CSVDPSADTQYF. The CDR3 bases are TGCAGCGTTGACCCTAGTGCAGATACGCAGTATTTT.

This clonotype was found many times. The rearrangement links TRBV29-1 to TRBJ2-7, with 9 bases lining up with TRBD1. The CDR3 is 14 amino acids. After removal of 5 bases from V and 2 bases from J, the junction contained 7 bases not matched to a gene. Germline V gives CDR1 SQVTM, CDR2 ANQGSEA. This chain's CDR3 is CSVRGQGSPYEQYF. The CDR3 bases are TGCAGCGTTAGGGGACAGGGATCCCCCTACGAGCAGTACTTC.

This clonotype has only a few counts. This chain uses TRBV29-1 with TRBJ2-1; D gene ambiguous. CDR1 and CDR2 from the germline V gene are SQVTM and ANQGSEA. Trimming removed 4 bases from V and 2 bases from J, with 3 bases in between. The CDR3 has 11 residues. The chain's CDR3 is CSVGPYNEQFF. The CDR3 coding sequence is TGCAGCGTTGGGCCCTACAATGAGCAGTTCTTC.

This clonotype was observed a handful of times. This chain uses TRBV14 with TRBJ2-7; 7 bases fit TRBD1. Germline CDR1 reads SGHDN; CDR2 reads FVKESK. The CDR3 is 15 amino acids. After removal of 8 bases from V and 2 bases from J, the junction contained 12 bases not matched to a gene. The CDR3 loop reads CASPSRDRGTYEQYF. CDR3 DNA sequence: TGTGCCAGCCCGTCCCGGGACAGAGGCACCTACGAGCAGTACTTC.

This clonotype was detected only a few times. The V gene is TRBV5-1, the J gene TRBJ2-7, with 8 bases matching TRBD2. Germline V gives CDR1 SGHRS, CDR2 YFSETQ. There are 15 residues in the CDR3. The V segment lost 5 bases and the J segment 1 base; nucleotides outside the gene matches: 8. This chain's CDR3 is CASSPSRGESYEQYF. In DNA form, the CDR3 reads TGCGCCAGCAGTCCATCGCGGGGGGAATCCTACGAGCAGTACTTC.

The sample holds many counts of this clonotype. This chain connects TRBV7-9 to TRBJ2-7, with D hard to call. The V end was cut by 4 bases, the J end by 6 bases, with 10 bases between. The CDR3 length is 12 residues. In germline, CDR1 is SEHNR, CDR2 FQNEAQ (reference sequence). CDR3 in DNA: TGTGCCAGCAGCTCCCTGGCCTCCGAGCAGTACTTC. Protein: CASSSLASEQYF.

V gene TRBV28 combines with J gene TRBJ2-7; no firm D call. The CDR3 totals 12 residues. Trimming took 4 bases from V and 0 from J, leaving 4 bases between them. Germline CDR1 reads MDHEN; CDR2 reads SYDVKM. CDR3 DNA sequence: TGTGCCAGCAGTTCAAACTCCTACGAGCAGTACTTC. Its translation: CASSSNSYEQYF.

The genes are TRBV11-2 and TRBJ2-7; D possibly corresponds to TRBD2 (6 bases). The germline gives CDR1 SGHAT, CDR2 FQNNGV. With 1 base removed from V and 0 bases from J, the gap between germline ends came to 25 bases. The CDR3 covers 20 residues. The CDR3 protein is CASSLASLRTGTPSSYEQYF. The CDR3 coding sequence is TGTGCCAGCAGCTTAGCGAGCCTCCGAACCGGGACTCCCAGCTCCTACGAGCAGTACTTC. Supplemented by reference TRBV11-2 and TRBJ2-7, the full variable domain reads EAGVAQSPRYKIIEKRQSVAFWCNPISGHATLYWYQQILGQGPKLLIQFQNNGVVDDSQLPKDRFSAERLKGVDSTLKIQPAKLEDSAVYLCASSLASLRTGTPSSYEQYFGPGTRLTVT.

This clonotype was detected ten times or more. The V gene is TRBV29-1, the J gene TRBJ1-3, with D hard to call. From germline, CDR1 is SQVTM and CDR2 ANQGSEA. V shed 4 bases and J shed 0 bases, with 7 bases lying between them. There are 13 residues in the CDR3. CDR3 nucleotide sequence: TGCAGCGTTGGGGCAGCCTCTGGAAACACCATATATTTT. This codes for CSVGAASGNTIYF.

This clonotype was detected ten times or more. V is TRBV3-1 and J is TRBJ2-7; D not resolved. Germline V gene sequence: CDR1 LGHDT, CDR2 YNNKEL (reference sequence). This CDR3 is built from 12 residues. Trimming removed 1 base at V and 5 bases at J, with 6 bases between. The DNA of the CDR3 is TGTGCCAGCAGCCAAGGGGCTCACGAGCAGTACTTC. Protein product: CASSQGAHEQYF.

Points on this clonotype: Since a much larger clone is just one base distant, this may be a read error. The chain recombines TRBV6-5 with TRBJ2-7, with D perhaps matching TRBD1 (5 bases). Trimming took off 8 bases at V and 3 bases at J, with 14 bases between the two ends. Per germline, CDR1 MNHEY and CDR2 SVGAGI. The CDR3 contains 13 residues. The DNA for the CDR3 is TGTGCCAGCCGGGTGGACAAAGACTACGAGCAGTACTTC. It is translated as CASRVDKDYEQYF.

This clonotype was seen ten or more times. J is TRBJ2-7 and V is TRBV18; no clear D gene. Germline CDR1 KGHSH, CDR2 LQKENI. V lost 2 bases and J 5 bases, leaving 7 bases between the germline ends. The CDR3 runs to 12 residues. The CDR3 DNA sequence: TGTGCCAGCTCACCAGTGAACAACGAGCAGTACTTC. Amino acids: CASSPVNNEQYF.

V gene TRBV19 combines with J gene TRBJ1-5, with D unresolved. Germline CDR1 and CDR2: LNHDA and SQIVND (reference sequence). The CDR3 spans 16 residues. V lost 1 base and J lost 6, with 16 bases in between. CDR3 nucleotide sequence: TGTGCCAGTAGTATAGCGAGCAGCCCTACGGGTCAGCCCCAGCATTTT. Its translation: CASSIASSPTGQPQHF.

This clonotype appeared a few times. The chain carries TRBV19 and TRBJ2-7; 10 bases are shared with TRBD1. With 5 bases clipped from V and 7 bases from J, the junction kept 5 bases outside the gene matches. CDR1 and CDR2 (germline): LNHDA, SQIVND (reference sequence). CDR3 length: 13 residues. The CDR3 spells CASSQDRGLEQYF. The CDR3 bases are TGTGCCAGTAGTCAAGACAGGGGGCTAGAGCAGTACTTC.

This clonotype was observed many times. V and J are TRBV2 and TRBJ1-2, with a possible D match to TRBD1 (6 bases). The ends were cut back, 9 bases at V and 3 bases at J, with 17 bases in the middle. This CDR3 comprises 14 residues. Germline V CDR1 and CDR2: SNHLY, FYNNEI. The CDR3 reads CARTIPGAYYGYTF. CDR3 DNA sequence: TGTGCCAGAACAATCCCAGGGGCCTACTATGGCTACACCTTC.